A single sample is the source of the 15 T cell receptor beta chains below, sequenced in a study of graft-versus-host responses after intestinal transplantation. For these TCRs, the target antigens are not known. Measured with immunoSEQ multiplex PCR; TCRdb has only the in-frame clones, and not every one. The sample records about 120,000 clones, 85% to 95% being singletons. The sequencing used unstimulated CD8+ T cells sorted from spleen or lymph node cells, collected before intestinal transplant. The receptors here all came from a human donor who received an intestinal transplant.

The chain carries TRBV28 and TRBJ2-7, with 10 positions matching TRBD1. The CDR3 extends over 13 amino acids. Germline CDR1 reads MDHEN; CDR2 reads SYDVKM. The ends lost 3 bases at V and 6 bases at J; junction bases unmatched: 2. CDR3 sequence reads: CASSLTGGAEQYF. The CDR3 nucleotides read TGTGCCAGCAGTTTGACAGGGGGCGCCGAGCAGTACTTC.

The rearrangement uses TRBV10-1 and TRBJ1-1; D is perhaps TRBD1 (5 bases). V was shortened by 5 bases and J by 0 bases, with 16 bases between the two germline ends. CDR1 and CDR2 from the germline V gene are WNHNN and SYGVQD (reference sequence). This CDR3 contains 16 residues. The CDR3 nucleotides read TGCGCCAGCAGTCCGGGGAGGGGTTGGATGAACACTGAAGCTTTCTTT. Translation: CASSPGRGWMNTEAFF.

The CDR3 sequence: CASSYTFTGELFF. The DNA of the CDR3 is TGTGCCAGCAGCTACACTTTCACCGGGGAGCTGTTTTTT. The V gene is TRBV27, the J gene TRBJ2-2; D is unclear. Germline loops: CDR1 MNHEY, CDR2 SMNVEV (reference sequence). With 6 bases removed from V and 4 bases from J, the gap between germline ends came to 9 bases. The CDR3 has 13 residues.

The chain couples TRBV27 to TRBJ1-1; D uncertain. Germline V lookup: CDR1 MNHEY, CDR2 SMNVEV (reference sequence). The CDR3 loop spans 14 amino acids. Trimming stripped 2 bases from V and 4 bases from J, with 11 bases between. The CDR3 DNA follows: TGTGCCAGCAGTTTACTTCGGTGGAGCACTGAAGCTTTCTTT. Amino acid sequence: CASSLLRWSTEAFF.

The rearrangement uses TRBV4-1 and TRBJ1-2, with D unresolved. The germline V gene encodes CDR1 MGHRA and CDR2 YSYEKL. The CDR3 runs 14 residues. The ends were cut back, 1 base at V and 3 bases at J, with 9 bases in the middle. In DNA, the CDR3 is TGCGCCAGCAGCCAAGTGGGAGAGGACTATGGCTACACCTTC. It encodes CASSQVGEDYGYTF.

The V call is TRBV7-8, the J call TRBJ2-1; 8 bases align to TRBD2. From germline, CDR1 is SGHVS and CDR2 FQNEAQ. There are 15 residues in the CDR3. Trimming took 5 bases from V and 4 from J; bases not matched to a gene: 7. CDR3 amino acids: CASSASSGPYNEQFF. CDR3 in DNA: TGTGCCAGCAGCGCCTCTAGCGGGCCTTACAATGAGCAGTTCTTC.

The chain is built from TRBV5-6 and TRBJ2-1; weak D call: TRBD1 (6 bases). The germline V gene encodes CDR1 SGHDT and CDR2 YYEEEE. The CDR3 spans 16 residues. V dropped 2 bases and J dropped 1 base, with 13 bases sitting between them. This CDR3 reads CASSLWRQVSYNEQFF. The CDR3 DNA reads TGTGCCAGCAGCTTATGGCGACAGGTTTCCTACAATGAGCAGTTCTTC.

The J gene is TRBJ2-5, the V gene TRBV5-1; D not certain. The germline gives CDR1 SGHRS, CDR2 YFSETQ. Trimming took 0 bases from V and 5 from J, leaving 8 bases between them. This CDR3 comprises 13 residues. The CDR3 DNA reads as TGCGCCAGCAGCTTGGTCCGATCGGAGACCCAGTACTTC. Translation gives CASSLVRSETQYF.

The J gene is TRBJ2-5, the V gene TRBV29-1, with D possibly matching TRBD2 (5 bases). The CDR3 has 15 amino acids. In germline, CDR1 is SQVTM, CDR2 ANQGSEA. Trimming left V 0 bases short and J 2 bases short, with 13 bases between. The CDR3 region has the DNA TGCAGCGTTGAAGAGGGCGGGCGGATTCAAGAGACCCAGTACTTC. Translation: CSVEEGGRIQETQYF.

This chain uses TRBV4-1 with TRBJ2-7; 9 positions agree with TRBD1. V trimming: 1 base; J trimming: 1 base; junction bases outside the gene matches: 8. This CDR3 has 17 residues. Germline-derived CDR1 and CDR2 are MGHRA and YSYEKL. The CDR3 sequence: CASSQVVAGQGSYEQYF. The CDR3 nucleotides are TGCGCCAGCAGCCAAGTTGTGGCGGGACAGGGTTCCTACGAGCAGTACTTC.

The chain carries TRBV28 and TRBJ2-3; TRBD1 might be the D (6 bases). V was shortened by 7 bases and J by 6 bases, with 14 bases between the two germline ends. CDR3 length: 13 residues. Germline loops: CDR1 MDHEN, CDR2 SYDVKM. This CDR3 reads CASTAGQTDTQYF. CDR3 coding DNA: TGTGCCAGCACCGCCGGACAGACGGATACGCAGTATTTT. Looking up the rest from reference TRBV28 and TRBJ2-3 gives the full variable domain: DVKVTQSSRYLVKRTGEKVFLECVQDMDHENMFWYRQDPGLGLRLIYFSYDVKMKEKGDIPEGYSVSREKKERFSLILESASTNQTSMYLCASTAGQTDTQYFGPGTRLTVL.

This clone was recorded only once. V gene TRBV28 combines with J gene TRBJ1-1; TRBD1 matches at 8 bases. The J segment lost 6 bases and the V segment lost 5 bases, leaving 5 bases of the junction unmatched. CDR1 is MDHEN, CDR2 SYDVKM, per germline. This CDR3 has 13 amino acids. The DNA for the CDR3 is TGTGCCAGCAGTCAGACAGGGGCTCCTGAAGCTTTCTTT. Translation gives CASSQTGAPEAFF.

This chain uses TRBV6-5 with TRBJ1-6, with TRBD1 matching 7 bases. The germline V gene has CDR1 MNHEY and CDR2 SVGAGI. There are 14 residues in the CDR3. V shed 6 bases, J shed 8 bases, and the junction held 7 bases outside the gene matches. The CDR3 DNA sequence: TGTGCCAGCAGGGAGGACAGGCCTTATTCACCCCTCCACTTT. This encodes CASREDRPYSPLHF.

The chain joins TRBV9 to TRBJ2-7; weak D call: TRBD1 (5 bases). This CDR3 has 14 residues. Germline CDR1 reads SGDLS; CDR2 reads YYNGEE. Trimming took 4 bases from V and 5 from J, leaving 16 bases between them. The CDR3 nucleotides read TGTGCCAGCAGCACAGGTGGGGATCTCGACGAGCAGTACTTC. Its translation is CASSTGGDLDEQYF.

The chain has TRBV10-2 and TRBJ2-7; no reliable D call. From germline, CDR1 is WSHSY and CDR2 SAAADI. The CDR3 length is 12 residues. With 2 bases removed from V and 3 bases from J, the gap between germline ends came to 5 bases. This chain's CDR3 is CASSEGDYEQYF. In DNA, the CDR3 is TGCGCCAGCAGTGAGGGGGACTACGAGCAGTACTTC.